This note documents a single T cell receptor beta chain sequence. The antigen remains undetermined. The repertoire was sequenced with immunoSEQ multiplex PCR; TCRdb's copy has only in-frame clones and lacks some. The profile covers under 70,000 clones, with 92% appearing a single time and around 2% taken by the ten largest. This entry belongs to a study of lymphopenia after photon versus proton radiotherapy. Findings and limits, study-wide: Authors raise, but do not show, better survival with proton therapy. After the lymphocyte nadir, photon-treated repertoires showed oligoclonal expansion, especially of CD8+ Temra cells.

CDR1 and CDR2 from the germline V gene are DFQATT and SNEGSKA (reference sequence). The CDR3 spans 11 residues. The source material was peripheral blood, sampled from a patient treated with photon-based radiotherapy. The receptor's source is a woman between 35 and 50 years old with cholangiocarcinoma. The chain combines TRBV20-1 with TRBJ2-3; the D is unclear. The CDR3 DNA reads TGCACTGGCATTCTCACAGATACGCAGTATTTT. This codes for CTGILTDTQYF.